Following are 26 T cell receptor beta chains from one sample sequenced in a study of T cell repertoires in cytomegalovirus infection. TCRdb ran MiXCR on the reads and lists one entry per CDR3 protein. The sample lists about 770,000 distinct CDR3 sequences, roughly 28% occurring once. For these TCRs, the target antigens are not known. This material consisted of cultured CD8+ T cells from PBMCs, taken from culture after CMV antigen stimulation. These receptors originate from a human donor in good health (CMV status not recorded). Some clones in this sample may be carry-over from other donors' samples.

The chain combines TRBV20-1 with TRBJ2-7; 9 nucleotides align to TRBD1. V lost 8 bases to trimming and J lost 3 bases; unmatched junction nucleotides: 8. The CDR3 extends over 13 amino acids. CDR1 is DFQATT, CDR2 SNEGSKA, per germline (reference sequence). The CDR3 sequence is CSNSRDRDYEQYV. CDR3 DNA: TGCAGTAACTCCCGGGACAGGGACTACGAGCAGTACGTC.

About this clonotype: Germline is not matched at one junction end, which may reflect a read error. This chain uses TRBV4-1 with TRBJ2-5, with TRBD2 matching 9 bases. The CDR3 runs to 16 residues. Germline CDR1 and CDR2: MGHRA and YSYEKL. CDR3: CASSQPTSGLQETQYF. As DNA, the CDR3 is TGTGCCAGCAGCCAGCCTACTAGCGGGCTCCAAGAGACCCAGTACTTC.

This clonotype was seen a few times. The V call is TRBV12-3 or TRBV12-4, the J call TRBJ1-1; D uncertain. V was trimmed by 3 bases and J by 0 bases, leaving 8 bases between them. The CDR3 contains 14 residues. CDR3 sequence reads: CASSFQVVNTEAFF. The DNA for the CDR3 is TGTGCCAGCAGTTTTCAGGTCGTGAACACTGAAGCTTTCTTT.

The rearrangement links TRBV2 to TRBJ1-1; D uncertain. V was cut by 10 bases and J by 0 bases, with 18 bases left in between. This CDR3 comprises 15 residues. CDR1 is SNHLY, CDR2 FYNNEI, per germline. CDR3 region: CANPRTVHMNTEAFF. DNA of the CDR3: TGTGCCAACCCCAGGACGGTTCACATGAACACTGAAGCTTTCTTT.

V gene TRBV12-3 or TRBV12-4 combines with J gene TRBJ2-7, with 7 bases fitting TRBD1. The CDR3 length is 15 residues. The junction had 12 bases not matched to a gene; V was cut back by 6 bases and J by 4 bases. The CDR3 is CASSPVGRGSYEQYF. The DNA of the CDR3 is TGTGCCAGCAGCCCGGTGGGCAGGGGGTCTTACGAGCAGTACTTC.

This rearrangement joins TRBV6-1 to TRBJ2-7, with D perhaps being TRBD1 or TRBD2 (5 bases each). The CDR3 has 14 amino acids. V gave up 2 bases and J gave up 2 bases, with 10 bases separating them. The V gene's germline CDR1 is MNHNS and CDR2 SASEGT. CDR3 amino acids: CASSEWDGPYEQYF. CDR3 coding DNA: TGTGCCAGCAGTGAATGGGACGGACCCTACGAGCAGTACTTC.

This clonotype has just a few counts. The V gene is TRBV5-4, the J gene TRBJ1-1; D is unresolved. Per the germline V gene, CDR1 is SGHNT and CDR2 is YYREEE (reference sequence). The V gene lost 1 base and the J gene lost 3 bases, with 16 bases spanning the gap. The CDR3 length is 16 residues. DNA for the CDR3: TGTGCCAGCAGCTTGAAGAGGGAAAGAGCGGACACTGAAGCTTTCTTT. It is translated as CASSLKRERADTEAFF.

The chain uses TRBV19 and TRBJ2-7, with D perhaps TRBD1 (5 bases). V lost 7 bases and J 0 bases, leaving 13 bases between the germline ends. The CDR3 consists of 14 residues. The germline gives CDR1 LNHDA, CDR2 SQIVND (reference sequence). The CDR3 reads CASNPGSLSYEQYF. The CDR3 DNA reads TGTGCCAGTAACCCAGGGTCCCTCTCCTACGAGCAGTACTTC. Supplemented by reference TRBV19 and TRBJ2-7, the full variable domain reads DGGITQSPKYLFRKEGQNVTLSCEQNLNHDAMYWYRQDPGQGLRLIYYSQIVNDFQKGDIAEGYSVSREKKESFPLTVTSAQKNPTAFYLCASNPGSLSYEQYFGPGTRLTVT.

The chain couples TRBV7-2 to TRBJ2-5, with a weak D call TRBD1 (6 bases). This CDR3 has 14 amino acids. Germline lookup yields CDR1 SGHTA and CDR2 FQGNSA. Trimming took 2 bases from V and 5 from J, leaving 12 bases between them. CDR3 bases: TGTGCCAGCAGCTTAATTTTCAGGGGTGAGACCCAGTACTTC. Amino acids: CASSLIFRGETQYF.

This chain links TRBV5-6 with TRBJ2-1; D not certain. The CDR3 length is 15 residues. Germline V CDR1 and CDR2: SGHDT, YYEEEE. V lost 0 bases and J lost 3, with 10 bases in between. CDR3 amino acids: CASSLGWGNYNEQFF. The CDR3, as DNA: TGTGCCAGCAGCTTGGGGTGGGGTAACTACAATGAGCAGTTCTTC.

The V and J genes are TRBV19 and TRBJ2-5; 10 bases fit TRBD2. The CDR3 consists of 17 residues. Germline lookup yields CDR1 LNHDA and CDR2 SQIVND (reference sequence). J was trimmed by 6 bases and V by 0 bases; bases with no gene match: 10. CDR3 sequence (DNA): TGTGCCAGTAGTATAGATCCCCCGGGACTAGCGAGAAAGACCCAGTACTTC. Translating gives CASSIDPPGLARKTQYF.

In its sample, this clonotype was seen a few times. This CDR3 is CASSFDGPPGPQHF. The CDR3 DNA reads as TGTGCCAGCAGTTTCGATGGACCCCCTGGCCCCCAGCATTTT. This chain connects TRBV27 to TRBJ1-5, with D uncertain. V was pared by 3 bases and J by 10 bases, with 16 bases between. There are 14 residues in the CDR3. CDR1 is MNHEY, CDR2 SMNVEV, per germline (reference sequence).

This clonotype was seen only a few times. As DNA, the CDR3 is TGTGCCAGTAGGAAAACAGGGGAAGGCTCTGGAAACACCATATATTTT. This gives the protein CASRKTGEGSGNTIYF. The chain carries TRBV19 and TRBJ1-3, with TRBD1 identical over 7 bases. The CDR3 loop spans 16 amino acids. Germline V lookup: CDR1 LNHDA, CDR2 SQIVND (reference sequence). V dropped 6 bases and J dropped 0; count of bases not matched to a gene: 8.

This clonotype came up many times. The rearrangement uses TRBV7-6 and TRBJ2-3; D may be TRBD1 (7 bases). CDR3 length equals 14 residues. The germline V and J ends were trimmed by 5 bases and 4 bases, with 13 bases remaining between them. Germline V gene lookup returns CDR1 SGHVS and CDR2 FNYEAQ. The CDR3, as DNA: TGTGCCAGCAGCCCAGGGGGGAAGCCAGATACGCAGTATTTT. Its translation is CASSPGGKPDTQYF.

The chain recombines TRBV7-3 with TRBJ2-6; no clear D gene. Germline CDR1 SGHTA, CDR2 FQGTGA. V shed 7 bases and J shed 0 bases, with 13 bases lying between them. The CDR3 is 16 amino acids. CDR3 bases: TGTGCCAGCAATAACCCCCTTGACTCTGGGGCCAACGTCCTGACTTTC. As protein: CASNNPLDSGANVLTF.

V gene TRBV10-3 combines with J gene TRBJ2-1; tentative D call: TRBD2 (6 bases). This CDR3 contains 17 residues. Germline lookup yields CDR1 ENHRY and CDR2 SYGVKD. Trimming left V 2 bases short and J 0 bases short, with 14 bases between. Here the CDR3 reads CAISEPDGTGSYNEQFF. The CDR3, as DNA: TGTGCCATCAGTGAGCCGGATGGGACTGGCTCCTACAATGAGCAGTTCTTC.

In DNA, the CDR3 is TGCGCCAGCAGCCAACTCTTGGGGAGCAATCAGCCCCAGCATTTT. Residues: CASSQLLGSNQPQHF. V and J are TRBV4-3 and TRBJ1-5, with unresolved D. CDR1 and CDR2 from the germline V gene are LGHNA and YSLEER. This CDR3 is built from 15 residues. The ends were cut back, 2 bases at V and 1 base at J, with 9 bases in the middle.

CDR3 in DNA: TGTGCCAGCAGCTTTGGGACAGGGGGCGTGAGAGGCTACACCTTC. Translated, it gives CASSFGTGGVRGYTF. This chain links TRBV5-4 with TRBJ1-2; 12 nucleotides match TRBD1. This CDR3 is 15 amino acids long. Per germline, CDR1 SGHNT and CDR2 YYREEE (reference sequence). V gave up 2 bases and J gave up 8 bases; unmatched junction bases: 7.

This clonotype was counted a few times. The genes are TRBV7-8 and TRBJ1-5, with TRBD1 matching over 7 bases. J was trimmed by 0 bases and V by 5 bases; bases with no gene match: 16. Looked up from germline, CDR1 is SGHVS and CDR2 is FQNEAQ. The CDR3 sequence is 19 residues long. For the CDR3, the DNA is TGTGCCAGCAGCCATAGACAGGGTAATGGCCATAATAGCAATCAGCCCCAGCATTTT. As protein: CASSHRQGNGHNSNQPQHF. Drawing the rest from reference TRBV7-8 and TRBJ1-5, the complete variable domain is GAGVSQSPRYKVAKRGQDVALRCDPISGHVSLFWYQQALGQGPEFLTYFQNEAQLDKSGLPSDRFFAERPEGSVSTLKIQRTQQEDSAVYLCASSHRQGNGHNSNQPQHFGDGTRLSIL.

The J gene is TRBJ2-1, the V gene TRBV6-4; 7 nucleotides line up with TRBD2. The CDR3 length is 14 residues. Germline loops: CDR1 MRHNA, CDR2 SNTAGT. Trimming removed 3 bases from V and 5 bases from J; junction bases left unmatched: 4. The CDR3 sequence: CASSEGRVHNEQFF. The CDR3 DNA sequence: TGTGCCAGCAGTGAGGGGAGGGTCCACAATGAGCAGTTCTTC.

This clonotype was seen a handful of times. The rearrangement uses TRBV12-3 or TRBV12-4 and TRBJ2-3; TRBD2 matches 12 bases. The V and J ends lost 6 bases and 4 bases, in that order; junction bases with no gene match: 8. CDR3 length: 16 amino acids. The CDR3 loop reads CASSPLTSGGADTQYF. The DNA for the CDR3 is TGTGCCAGCAGCCCCCTGACTAGCGGGGGTGCAGATACGCAGTATTTT.

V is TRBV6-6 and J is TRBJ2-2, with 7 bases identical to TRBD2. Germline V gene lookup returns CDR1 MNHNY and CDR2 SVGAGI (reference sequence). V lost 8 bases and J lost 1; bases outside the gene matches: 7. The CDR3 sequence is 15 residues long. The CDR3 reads CASLTRGMNTGELFF. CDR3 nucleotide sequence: TGTGCCAGCTTGACGCGGGGGATGAACACCGGGGAGCTGTTTTTT.

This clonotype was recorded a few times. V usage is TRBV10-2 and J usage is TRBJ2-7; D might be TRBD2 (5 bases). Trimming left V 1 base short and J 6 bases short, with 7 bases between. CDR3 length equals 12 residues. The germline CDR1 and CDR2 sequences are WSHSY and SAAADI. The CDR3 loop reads CASSEYGSEQYF. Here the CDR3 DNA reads TGCGCCAGCAGTGAGTATGGGAGCGAGCAGTACTTC.

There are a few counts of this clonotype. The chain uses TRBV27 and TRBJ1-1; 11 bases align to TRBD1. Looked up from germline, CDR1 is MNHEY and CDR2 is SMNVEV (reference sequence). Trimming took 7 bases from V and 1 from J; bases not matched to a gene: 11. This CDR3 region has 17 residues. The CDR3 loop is CASILDRGLFANTEAFF. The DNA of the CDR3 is TGTGCCAGCATCCTGGACAGGGGGCTGTTTGCGAACACTGAAGCTTTCTTT.

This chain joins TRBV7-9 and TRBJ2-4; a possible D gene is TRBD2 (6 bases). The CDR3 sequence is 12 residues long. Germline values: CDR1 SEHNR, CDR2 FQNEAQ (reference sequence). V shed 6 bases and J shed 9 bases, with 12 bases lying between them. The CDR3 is CASRGLEGIQYF. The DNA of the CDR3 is TGTGCCAGCAGGGGACTTGAGGGCATTCAGTACTTC.

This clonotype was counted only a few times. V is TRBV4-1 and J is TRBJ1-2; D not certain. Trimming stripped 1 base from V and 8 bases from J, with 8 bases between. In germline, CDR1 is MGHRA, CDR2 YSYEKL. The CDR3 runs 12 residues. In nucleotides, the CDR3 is TGCGCCAGCAGCCAAGCTGTCACCGGCTACACCTTC. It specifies CASSQAVTGYTF.